This T cell receptor (beta chain) was captured by sequencing in a study of type 1 regulatory T cells. TCRdb re-called the reads with MiXCR, one entry per CDR3 protein. The sample holds roughly 46,000 distinct CDR3 sequences, over 9% seen once. This clonotype appeared many times. What it recognizes is unknown. The CDR3 has 14 amino acids. V lost 4 bases to trimming and J lost 6 bases; unmatched junction nucleotides: 6. CDR1 is MNHEY, CDR2 SMNVEV, per germline (reference sequence). The sequence came from a human donor in good health. Sequencing used cultured non-Tr1 T cells, either the whole culture or a sorted T cell fraction (not recorded which). The chain couples TRBV27 to TRBJ2-1; 7 nucleotides agree with TRBD1. The CDR3 loop reads CASSSRNRGNEQFF. CDR3 nucleotide sequence: TGTGCCAGCAGTTCGCGAAACAGGGGCAATGAGCAGTTCTTC.